Here is one T cell receptor beta chain with its context. The method was immunoSEQ multiplex PCR; TCRdb's version includes in-frame clones alone and lacks a portion of them. Among approximately 810,000 clones listed, over 90% were seen once. This specimen belongs to a study of shared clonotypes between healthy human individuals. Naive CD8 isolation took CD45RO-negative cells positively selected for CCR7 and excluded terminally differentiated effector memory CD45RA+ cells. The CDR3 has 14 amino acids. V was clipped by 5 bases and J by 2 bases, with 13 bases between them. Germline lookup yields CDR1 LNHDA and CDR2 SQIVND (reference sequence).

This clonotype was sampled from a man younger than 40 in good health. V gene TRBV19 combines with J gene TRBJ2-7; TRBD2 is a possible D gene (5 bases). Sequencing input: naive CD8+ T cells sorted from blood. The CDR3 is CASSALTSTYEQYF. CDR3 bases: TGTGCCAGTAGTGCACTCACTAGTACCTACGAGCAGTACTTC. The full variable domain, rest sourced from reference TRBV19 and TRBJ2-7, is DGGITQSPKYLFRKEGQNVTLSCEQNLNHDAMYWYRQDPGQGLRLIYYSQIVNDFQKGDIAEGYSVSREKKESFPLTVTSAQKNPTAFYLCASSALTSTYEQYFGPGTRLTVT.